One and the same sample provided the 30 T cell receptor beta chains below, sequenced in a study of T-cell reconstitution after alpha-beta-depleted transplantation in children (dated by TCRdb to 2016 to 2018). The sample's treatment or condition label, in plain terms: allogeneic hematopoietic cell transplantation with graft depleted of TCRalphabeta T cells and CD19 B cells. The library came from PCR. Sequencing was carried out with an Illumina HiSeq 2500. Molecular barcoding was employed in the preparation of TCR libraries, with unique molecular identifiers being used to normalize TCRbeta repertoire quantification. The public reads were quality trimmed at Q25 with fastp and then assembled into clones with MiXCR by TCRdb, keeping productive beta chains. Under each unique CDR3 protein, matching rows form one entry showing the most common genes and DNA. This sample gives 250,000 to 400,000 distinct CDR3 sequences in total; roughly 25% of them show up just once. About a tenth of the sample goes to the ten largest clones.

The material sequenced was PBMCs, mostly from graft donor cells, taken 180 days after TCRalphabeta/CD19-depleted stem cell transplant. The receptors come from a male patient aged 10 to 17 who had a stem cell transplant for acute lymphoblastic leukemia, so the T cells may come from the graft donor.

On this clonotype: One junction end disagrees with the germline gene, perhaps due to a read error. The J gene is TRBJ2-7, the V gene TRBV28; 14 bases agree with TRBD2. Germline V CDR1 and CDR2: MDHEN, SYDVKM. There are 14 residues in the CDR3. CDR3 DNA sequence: TGTGCCAGCAGTTTGGGACTAGCGGGAGTCGAGCCGTACTTC. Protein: CASSLGLAGVEPYF. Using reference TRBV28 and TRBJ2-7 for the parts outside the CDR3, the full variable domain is DVKVTQSSRYLVKRTGEKVFLECVQDMDHENMFWYRQDPGLGLRLIYFSYDVKMKEKGDIPEGYSVSREKKERFSLILESASTNQTSMYLCASSLGLAGVEPYFGPGTRLTVT.

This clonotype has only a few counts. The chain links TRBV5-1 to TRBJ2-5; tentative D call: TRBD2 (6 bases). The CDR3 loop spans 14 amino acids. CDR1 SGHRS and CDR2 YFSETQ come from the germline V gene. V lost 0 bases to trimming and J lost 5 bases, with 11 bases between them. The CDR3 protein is CASSLERGTETQYF. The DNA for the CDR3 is TGCGCCAGCAGCTTGGAACGCGGGACGGAGACCCAGTACTTC.

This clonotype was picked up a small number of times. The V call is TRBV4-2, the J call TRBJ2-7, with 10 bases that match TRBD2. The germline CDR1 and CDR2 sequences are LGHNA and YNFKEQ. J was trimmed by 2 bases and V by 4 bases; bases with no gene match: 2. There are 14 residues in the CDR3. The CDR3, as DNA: TGTGCCAGCAGCCCAGGGACTAGCGCCTACGAGCAGTACTTC. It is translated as CASSPGTSAYEQYF.

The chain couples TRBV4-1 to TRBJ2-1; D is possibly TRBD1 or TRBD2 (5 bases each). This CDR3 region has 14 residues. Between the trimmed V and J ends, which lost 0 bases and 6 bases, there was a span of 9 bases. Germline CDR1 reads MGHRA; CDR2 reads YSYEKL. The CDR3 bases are TGCGCCAGCAGCCAAGAAACGGGGCCCAATGAGCAGTTCTTC. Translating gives CASSQETGPNEQFF.

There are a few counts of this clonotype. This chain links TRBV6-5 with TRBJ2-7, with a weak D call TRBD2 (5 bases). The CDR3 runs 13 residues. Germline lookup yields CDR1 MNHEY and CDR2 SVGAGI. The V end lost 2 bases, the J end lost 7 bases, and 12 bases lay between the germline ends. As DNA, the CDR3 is TGTGCCAGCAGTTACGGGTCCACGGGAGAGCAGTACTTC. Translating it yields CASSYGSTGEQYF.

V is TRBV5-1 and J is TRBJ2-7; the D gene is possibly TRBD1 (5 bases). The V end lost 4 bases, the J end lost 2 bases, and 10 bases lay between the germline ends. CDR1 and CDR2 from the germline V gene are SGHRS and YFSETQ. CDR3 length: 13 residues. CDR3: CASSPGYTYEQYF. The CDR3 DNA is TGCGCCAGCAGCCCAGGGTATACCTACGAGCAGTACTTC.

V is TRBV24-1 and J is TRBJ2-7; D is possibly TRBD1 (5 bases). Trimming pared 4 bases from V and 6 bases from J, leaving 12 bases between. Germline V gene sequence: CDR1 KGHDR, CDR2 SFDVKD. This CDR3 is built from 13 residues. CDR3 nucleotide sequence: TGTGCCACCAGTGACCCACCAGGGTCCGAGCAGTACTTC. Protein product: CATSDPPGSEQYF.

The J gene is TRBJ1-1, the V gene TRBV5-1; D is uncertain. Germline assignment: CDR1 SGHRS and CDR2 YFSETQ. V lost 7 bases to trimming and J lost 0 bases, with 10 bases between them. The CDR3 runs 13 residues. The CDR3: CASENNLNTEAFF. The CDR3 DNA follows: TGCGCCAGCGAGAACAACCTGAACACTGAAGCTTTCTTT.

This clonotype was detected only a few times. In DNA, the CDR3 is TGTGCCATCAGTGAGTCCGGGGGAGGCACAGATACGCAGTATTTT. It codes for CAISESGGGTDTQYF. This sequence joins TRBV10-3 and TRBJ2-3; possibly TRBD2 for D (6 bases). V was shortened by 0 bases and J by 1 base, with 8 bases between the two germline ends. Germline CDR1 ENHRY, CDR2 SYGVKD. CDR3 length: 15 amino acids.

CDR3 sequence reads: CASSVPDQETQYF. DNA for the CDR3: TGCGCCAGCAGCGTCCCCGACCAAGAGACCCAGTACTTC. The rearrangement joins TRBV5-1 to TRBJ2-5; no clear D. V lost 4 bases to trimming and J lost 0 bases, with 7 bases between them. Germline V gene data show CDR1 as SGHRS and CDR2 as YFSETQ. The CDR3 length is 13 residues.

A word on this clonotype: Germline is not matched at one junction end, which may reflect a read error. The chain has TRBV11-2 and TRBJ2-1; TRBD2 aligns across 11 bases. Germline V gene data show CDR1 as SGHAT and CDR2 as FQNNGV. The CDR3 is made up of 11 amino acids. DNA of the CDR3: TGTGCCAAACCGGGACTAGCGGAAATGCACTTC. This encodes CAKPGLAEMHF.

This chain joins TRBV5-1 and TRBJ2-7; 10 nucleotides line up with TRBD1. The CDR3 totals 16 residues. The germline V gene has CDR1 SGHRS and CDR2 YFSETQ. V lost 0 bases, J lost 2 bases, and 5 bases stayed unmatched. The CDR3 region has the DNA TGCGCCAGCAGCTTGGCATCCGGGACAGGGGCCTACGAGCAGTACTTC. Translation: CASSLASGTGAYEQYF.

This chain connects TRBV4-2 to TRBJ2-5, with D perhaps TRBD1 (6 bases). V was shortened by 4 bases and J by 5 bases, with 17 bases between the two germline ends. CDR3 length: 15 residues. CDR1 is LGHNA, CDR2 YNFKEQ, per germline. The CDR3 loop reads CASSRTVNSEETQYF. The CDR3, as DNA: TGTGCCAGCAGCCGGACAGTTAATAGCGAGGAGACCCAGTACTTC.

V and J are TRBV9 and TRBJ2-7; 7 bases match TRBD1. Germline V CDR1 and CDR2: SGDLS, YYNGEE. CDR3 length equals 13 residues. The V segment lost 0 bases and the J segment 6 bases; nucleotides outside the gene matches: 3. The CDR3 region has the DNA TGTGCCAGCAGCGTAGCTCCAGGGGGCGAGCAGTACTTC. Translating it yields CASSVAPGGEQYF.

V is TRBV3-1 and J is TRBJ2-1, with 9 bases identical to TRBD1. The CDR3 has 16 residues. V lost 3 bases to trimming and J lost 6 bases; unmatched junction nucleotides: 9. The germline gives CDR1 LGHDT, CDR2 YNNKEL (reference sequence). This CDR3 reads CASSQRRTGEANEQFF. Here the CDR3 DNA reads TGTGCCAGCAGCCAGAGGAGGACAGGGGAGGCCAATGAGCAGTTCTTC.

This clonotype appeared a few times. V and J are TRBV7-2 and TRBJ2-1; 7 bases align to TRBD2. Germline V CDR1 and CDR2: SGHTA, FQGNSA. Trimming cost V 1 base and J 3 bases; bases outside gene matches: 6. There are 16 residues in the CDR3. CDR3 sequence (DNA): TGTGCCAGCAGCTTAGGGGCGGGAGTGGACTACAATGAGCAGTTCTTC. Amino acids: CASSLGAGVDYNEQFF.

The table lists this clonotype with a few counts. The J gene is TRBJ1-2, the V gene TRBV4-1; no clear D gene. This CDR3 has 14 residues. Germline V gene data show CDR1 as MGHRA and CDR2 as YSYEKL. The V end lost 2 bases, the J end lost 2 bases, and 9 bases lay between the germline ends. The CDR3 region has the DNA TGCGCCAGCAGCCAACTGACGGCGAACTATGGCTACACCTTC. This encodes CASSQLTANYGYTF.

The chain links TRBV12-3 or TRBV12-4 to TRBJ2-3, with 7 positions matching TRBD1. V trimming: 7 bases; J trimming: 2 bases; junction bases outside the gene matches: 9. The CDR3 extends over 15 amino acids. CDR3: CASTPTRGFTDTQYF. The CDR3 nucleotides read TGTGCCAGCACTCCGACCAGGGGGTTCACAGATACGCAGTATTTT.

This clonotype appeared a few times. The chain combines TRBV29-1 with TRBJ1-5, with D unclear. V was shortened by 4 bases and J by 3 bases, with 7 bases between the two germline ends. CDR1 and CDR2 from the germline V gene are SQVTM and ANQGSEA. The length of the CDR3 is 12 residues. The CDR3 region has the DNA TGCAGCGTTGGGTACTCCAATCAGCCCCAGCATTTT. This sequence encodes CSVGYSNQPQHF.

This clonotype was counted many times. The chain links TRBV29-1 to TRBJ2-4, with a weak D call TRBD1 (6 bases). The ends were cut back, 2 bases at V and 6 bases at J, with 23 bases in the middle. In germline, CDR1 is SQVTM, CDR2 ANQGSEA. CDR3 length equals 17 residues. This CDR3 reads CSVERPLGPKGGNIQYF. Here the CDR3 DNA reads TGCAGCGTTGAAAGACCTTTGGGACCTAAAGGGGGAAACATTCAGTACTTC.

The CDR3 coding sequence is TGTGCCACGGCTCGAGAGACTAGAGGCTACGAGCAGTACTTC. It is translated as CATARETRGYEQYF. The chain employs TRBV6-1 and TRBJ2-7; possibly TRBD2 for D (6 bases). Per germline, CDR1 MNHNS and CDR2 SASEGT. Trimming took off 10 bases at V and 3 bases at J, with 19 bases between the two ends. The CDR3 extends over 14 amino acids.

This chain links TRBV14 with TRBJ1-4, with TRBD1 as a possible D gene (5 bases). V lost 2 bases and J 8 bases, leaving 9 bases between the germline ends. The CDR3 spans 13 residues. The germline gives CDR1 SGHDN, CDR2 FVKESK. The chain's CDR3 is CASSQPGAEKLFF. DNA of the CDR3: TGTGCCAGCAGCCAACCCGGGGCCGAAAAACTGTTTTTT.

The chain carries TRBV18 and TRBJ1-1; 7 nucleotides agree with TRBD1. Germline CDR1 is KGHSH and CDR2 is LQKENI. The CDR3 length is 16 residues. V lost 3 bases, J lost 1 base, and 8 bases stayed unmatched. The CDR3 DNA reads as TGTGCCAGCTCACCCGACAGGGCCCGGGGGAACACTGAAGCTTTCTTT. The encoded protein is CASSPDRARGNTEAFF.

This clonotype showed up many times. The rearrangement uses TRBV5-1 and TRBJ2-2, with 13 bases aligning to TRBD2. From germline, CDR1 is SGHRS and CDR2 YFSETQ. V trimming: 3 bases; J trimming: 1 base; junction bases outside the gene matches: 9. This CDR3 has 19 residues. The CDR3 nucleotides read TGCGCCAGCAGCTCCTATCCGGGACTAGCGGGATTGAACACCGGGGAGCTGTTTTTT. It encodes CASSSYPGLAGLNTGELFF.

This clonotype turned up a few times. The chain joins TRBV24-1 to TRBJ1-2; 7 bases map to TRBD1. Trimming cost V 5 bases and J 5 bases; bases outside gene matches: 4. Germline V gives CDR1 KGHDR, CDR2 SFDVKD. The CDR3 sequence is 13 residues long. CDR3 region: CATSGGTVYGYTF. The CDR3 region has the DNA TGTGCCACCAGTGGAGGGACAGTTTATGGCTACACCTTC.

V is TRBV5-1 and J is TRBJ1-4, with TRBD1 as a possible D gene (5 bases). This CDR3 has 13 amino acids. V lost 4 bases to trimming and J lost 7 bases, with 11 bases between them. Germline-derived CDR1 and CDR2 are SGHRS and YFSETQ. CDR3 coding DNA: TGCGCCAGCAGCACCGATCAGGGTGAAAAACTGTTTTTT. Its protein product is CASSTDQGEKLFF.

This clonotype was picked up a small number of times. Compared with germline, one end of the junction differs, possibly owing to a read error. CDR3 sequence: CSAGGARGVF. DNA of the CDR3: TGCAGTGCCGGGGGGGCCCGGGGCGTCTTC. V is TRBV20-1 and J is TRBJ2-1; 8 positions agree with TRBD2. CDR1 and CDR2 from the germline V gene are DFQATT and SNEGSKA (reference sequence). The length of the CDR3 is 10 residues.

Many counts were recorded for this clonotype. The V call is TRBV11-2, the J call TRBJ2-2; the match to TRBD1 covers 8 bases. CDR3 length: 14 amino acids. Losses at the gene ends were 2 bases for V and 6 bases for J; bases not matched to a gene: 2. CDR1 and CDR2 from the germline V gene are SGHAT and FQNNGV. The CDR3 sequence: CASSLPGGSGELFF. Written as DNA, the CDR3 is TGTGCCAGCAGCTTACCAGGGGGCTCCGGGGAGCTGTTTTTT.

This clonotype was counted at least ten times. This CDR3 reads CASSRAEGTQYF. In DNA, the CDR3 is TGCGCCAGCAGCAGGGCCGAGGGGACCCAGTACTTC. This chain uses TRBV5-1 with TRBJ2-5, with D tentatively TRBD2 (5 bases). Germline CDR1 is SGHRS and CDR2 is YFSETQ. There are 12 residues in the CDR3. Trimming cost V 4 bases and J 7 bases, with 11 bases left between them.

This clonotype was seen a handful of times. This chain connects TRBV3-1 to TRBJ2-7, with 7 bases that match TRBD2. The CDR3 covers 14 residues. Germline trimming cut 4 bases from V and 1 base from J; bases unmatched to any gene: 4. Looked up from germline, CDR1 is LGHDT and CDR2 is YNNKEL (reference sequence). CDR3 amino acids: CASSPRTRSYEQYF. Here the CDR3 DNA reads TGTGCCAGCAGCCCCCGGACTAGATCCTACGAGCAGTACTTC.